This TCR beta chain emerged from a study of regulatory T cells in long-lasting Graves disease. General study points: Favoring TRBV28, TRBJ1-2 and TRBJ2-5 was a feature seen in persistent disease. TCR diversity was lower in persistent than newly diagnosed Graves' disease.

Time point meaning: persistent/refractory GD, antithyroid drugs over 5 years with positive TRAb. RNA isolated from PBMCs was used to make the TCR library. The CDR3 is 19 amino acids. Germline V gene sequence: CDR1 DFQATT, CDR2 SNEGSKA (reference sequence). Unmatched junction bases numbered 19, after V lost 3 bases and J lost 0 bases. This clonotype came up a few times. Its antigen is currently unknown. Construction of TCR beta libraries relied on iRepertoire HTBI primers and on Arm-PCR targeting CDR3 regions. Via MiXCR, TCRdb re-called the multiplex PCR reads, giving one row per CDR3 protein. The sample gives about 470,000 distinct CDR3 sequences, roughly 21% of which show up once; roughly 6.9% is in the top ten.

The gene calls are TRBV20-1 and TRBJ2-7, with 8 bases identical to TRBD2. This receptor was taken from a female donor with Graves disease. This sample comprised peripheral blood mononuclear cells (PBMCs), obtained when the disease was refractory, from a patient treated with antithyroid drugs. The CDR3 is CSARDTSGEDSLFSYEQYF. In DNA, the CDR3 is TGCAGTGCTAGGGACACTAGCGGAGAGGACTCTCTGTTCTCCTACGAGCAGTACTTC.